These T cell receptor beta chains were read from a single sample in a study of OX40 agonist ivuxolimab in advanced cancers. Data came from immunoSEQ multiplex PCR; TCRdb stores just in-frame clones and leaves some out. The sample shows tens of thousands of clones, around four fifths of them seen only once. Sequencing was performed on CD4+ or CD8+ T cells sorted from blood, taken in a trial of the OX40 agonist ivuxolimab. Receptors originate from an adult with an advanced solid tumor such as melanoma, head and neck, liver or kidney cancer. The CDR3 runs from the conserved cysteine through the conserved F or W. Each record gives: clone size, J gene, D gene, V gene, CDR3 DNA, CDR3 protein. A D gene is named only where the DNA matches it firmly. Size tells how often a clone was seen (once, few, many) or the class of an expanded clone, and some rows leave it out.

size: -
J: TRBJ2-1
D: -
V: TRBV7-9
DNA: TGTGCCAGCAGCCCCCCCTCCTACAATGAGCAGTTCTTC
CDR3: CASSPPSYNEQFF

size: -
J: TRBJ2-3
D: TRBD2
V: TRBV5-1
DNA: TGCGCCAGCAGCGAAGGATCTAGCGGGAGGCCCACAGATACGCAGTATTTT
CDR3: CASSEGSSGRPTDTQYF

size: -
J: TRBJ2-7
D: TRBD2
V: TRBV4-1
DNA: TGCGCCAGCAGCCAAGTGACTAGCGGGAGTGGTGAGCAGTACTTC
CDR3: CASSQVTSGSGEQYF

size: -
J: TRBJ1-4
D: -
V: TRBV18
DNA: TGTGCCAGCTCACCCCGGGGGGGGCGGCCCGCGGAGCACGCTAATGAAAAACTGTTTTTT
CDR3: CASSPRGGRPAEHANEKLFF

size: once
J: TRBJ1-1
D: TRBD1
V: TRBV9
DNA: TGTGCCAGCAGCGTAGATTGGCAGGGGGCCGCTGAAGCTTTCTTT
CDR3: CASSVDWQGAAEAFF

size: few
J: TRBJ2-3
D: -
V: TRBV21-1
DNA: TGTGCCAGCAGCAAAGAGAGGACAGACAGCACAGATACGCAGTATTTT
CDR3: CASSKERTDSTDTQYF

size: -
J: TRBJ2-2
D: -
V: TRBV9
DNA: TGTGCCAGCAGCGTAGGAGGGAGGAACACCGGGGAGCTGTTTTTT
CDR3: CASSVGGRNTGELFF

size: -
J: TRBJ2-3
D: -
V: TRBV5-6
DNA: TGTGCCAGCAGCTCCAGACCAGCTAGCACAGATACGCAGTATTTT
CDR3: CASSSRPASTDTQYF

size: once
J: TRBJ2-1
D: -
V: TRBV4-2
DNA: TGTGCCAGCAGCCAAGATTGGGCGGGGCTATACAATGAGCAGTTCTTC
CDR3: CASSQDWAGLYNEQFF

size: -
J: TRBJ2-5
D: -
V: TRBV7-8
DNA: TGTGCCAGCAGCTTAGACTGGGGTCGGGGGACCCAGTACTTC
CDR3: CASSLDWGRGTQYF

size: -
J: TRBJ1-2
D: TRBD1
V: TRBV6-1
DNA: TGTGCCAGCAGTACACAGGGGCACTATGGCTACACCTTC
CDR3: CASSTQGHYGYTF

size: -
J: TRBJ2-7
D: TRBD2
V: TRBV2
DNA: TGTGCCAGCAGGATCGGGGGGGTCACCGAGCAGTACTTC
CDR3: CASRIGGVTEQYF

size: -
J: TRBJ2-7
D: -
V: TRBV15
DNA: TGTGCCACCAGCAGAGATCGAGTTTACGAGCAGTACTTC
CDR3: CATSRDRVYEQYF

size: -
J: TRBJ2-1
D: -
V: TRBV7-6
DNA: TGTGCCAGCAGCTTGGGGAGTTGGAATGAGCAGTTCTTC
CDR3: CASSLGSWNEQFF

size: -
J: TRBJ1-1
D: -
V: TRBV28
DNA: TGTGCCAGCAGATTACTGGGGACGGGGAACACTGAAGCTTTCTTT
CDR3: CASRLLGTGNTEAFF

size: -
J: TRBJ2-2
D: -
V: TRBV11-2
DNA: TGTGCCAGCAGCTTAGCGCCAGTCGGGGAGCTGTTTTTT
CDR3: CASSLAPVGELFF

size: -
J: TRBJ2-2
D: -
V: TRBV4-3
DNA: TGCGCCAGCAGCCAAAACACCGGGGAGCTGTTTTTT
CDR3: CASSQNTGELFF

size: once
J: TRBJ2-6
D: -
V: TRBV4-3
DNA: TGCGCCAGCAGCCCACGTCTTGGGGGCTCTGGGGCCAACGTCCTGACTTTC
CDR3: CASSPRLGGSGANVLTF

size: -
J: TRBJ2-5
D: -
V: TRBV5-1
DNA: TGCGCCAGCAGCAGGGGACACCGTTATGGGACCCAGTACTTC
CDR3: CASSRGHRYGTQYF

size: -
J: TRBJ2-3
D: -
V: TRBV6-1
DNA: TGTGCCAGCAGCTTCTTTGGACAGCGCACAGATACGCAGTATTTT
CDR3: CASSFFGQRTDTQYF

size: -
J: TRBJ2-7
D: TRBD2
V: TRBV7-9
DNA: TGTGCCAGCAGCTTGACTAGCGGGACCTCCTACGAGCAGTACTTC
CDR3: CASSLTSGTSYEQYF

size: -
J: TRBJ2-1
D: TRBD2
V: TRBV5-1
DNA: TGCGCCAGCAGCTTGGAGGGCGGGAGCTCCTACAATGAGCAGTTCTTC
CDR3: CASSLEGGSSYNEQFF

size: -
J: TRBJ2-1
D: -
V: TRBV4-3
DNA: TGCGCCAGCAGCCAAGCTAGTAGAGGGGGATACAATGAGCAGTTCTTC
CDR3: CASSQASRGGYNEQFF

size: -
J: TRBJ1-2
D: -
V: TRBV6-1
DNA: TGTGCCAGCAGTGAAGTTTTGCGGGGGACGGGACGGGGCTACACCTTC
CDR3: CASSEVLRGTGRGYTF

size: -
J: TRBJ2-6
D: -
V: TRBV5-1
DNA: TGCGCCAGCAGCCCGCATCGGGGGGCTGGTTCTGGGGCCAACGTCCTGACTTTC
CDR3: CASSPHRGAGSGANVLTF

size: -
J: TRBJ2-3
D: TRBD2
V: TRBV4-3
DNA: TGCGCCAGCAGCCAGAGACTAGCGGGAGGAGGAGATACGCAGTATTTT
CDR3: CASSQRLAGGGDTQYF

size: -
J: TRBJ2-7
D: TRBD2
V: TRBV29-1
DNA: TGCAGCGTTGTAATCTACGATTTTGGGACTAGCACTTTCTACGAGCAGTACTTC
CDR3: CSVVIYDFGTSTFYEQYF

size: once
J: TRBJ2-7
D: -
V: TRBV18
DNA: TGTGCCAGCTCCCCTATCGAGCAGGACTTCTCGGAGGAGCAGTACTTC
CDR3: CASSPIEQDFSEEQYF

size: -
J: TRBJ2-1
D: -
V: TRBV7-6
DNA: TGTGCCAGCAGCTTTTCTAGTGAAGAGCAGTTCTTC
CDR3: CASSFSSEEQFF

size: medium-sized
J: TRBJ2-5
D: -
V: TRBV7-3
DNA: TGTGCCAGCAGCAAAGGACATGAAAAGACCCAGTACTTC
CDR3: CASSKGHEKTQYF

size: -
J: TRBJ2-5
D: -
V: TRBV2
DNA: TGTGCCAGCATGGGAGGCGGACTAATCCAAGAGACCCAGTACTTC
CDR3: CASMGGGLIQETQYF

size: -
J: TRBJ2-7
D: -
V: TRBV7-2
DNA: TGTGCCAGCAGCGGGGGGCGCCTCTCCTACGAGCAGTACTTC
CDR3: CASSGGRLSYEQYF

size: -
J: TRBJ2-1
D: TRBD2
V: TRBV5-4
DNA: TGTGCCAGCAGCTTGCCGTGGAGCGGGGCCAACAATGAGCAGTTCTTC
CDR3: CASSLPWSGANNEQFF

size: -
J: TRBJ2-4
D: -
V: TRBV28
DNA: TGTGCCAGCAGTCCCCCCTCGGTGGTGGTAAACATTCAGTACTTC
CDR3: CASSPPSVVVNIQYF

size: -
J: TRBJ2-5
D: TRBD2
V: TRBV18
DNA: TGTGCCAGCTCACCCCAGGTTGGGGGAGGGTGTAAAGAGACCCAGTACTTC
CDR3: CASSPQVGGGCKETQYF

size: -
J: TRBJ2-5
D: -
V: TRBV4-1
DNA: TGCGCCAGCAGCGCCCAGTGGGGCAAGGAAGAGACCCAGTACTTC
CDR3: CASSAQWGKEETQYF

size: -
J: TRBJ2-3
D: TRBD1
V: TRBV15
DNA: TGTGCCACCAGCAGGGGGGGACAGGGGAGCACAGATACGCAGTATTTT
CDR3: CATSRGGQGSTDTQYF

size: -
J: TRBJ2-2
D: TRBD1
V: TRBV5-1
DNA: TGCGCCAGCAACCGGGACAGGGGGCTCATCGGGGAGCTGTTTTTT
CDR3: CASNRDRGLIGELFF

size: -
J: TRBJ1-4
D: TRBD1
V: TRBV28
DNA: TGTGCCAGCAGTTCGCAGGGGGCGGTTGAAAAACTGTTTTTT
CDR3: CASSSQGAVEKLFF

size: -
J: TRBJ2-2
D: -
V: TRBV19
DNA: TGTGCCAGTAGTAAGTTTGGAGGGCCAGTTGCTACCACCGGGGAGCTGTTTTTT
CDR3: CASSKFGGPVATTGELFF

size: -
J: TRBJ1-5
D: -
V: TRBV5-1
DNA: TGCGCCAGCAGCTTGGATGGGTCCAGCAATCAGCCCCAGCATTTT
CDR3: CASSLDGSSNQPQHF

size: few
J: TRBJ2-1
D: -
V: TRBV15
DNA: TGTGCCACCAGCAGAGGGTATGGGACGGATGAGCAGTTCTTC
CDR3: CATSRGYGTDEQFF

size: -
J: TRBJ1-5
D: -
V: TRBV19
DNA: TGTGCCAGTAGTATAGTCTCAAGCAATCAGCCCCAGCATTTT
CDR3: CASSIVSSNQPQHF

size: -
J: TRBJ2-2
D: -
V: TRBV5-1
DNA: TGCGCCAGCAGCCCTACTAACGGGAGCTTCGGGGAGCTGTTTTTT
CDR3: CASSPTNGSFGELFF

size: -
J: TRBJ2-2
D: -
V: TRBV18
DNA: TGTGCCAGCTCCCCAAGGACAGACACCGGGGAGCTGTTTTTT
CDR3: CASSPRTDTGELFF

size: -
J: TRBJ2-3
D: -
V: TRBV11-3
DNA: TGTGCCAGCAGCCCCCGAGAAACAGATACGCAGTATTTT
CDR3: CASSPRETDTQYF

size: -
J: TRBJ2-3
D: -
V: TRBV28
DNA: TGTGCCAGCAGTTTAGGGGGCCCCGCAGATACGCAGTATTTT
CDR3: CASSLGGPADTQYF

size: -
J: TRBJ2-5
D: -
V: TRBV7-2
DNA: TGTGCCAGCAGTCCCGCGGCGGGCGAAGAGACCCAGTACTTC
CDR3: CASSPAAGEETQYF

size: once
J: TRBJ1-4
D: -
V: TRBV5-1
DNA: TGCGCCAGCAGCTTTGGCCATGGGGGTTTGAATGAAAAACTGTTTTTT
CDR3: CASSFGHGGLNEKLFF